Below, one T cell receptor beta chain is given with its context. No antigen is known for it. One base away there is no much larger clone; base qualities are not given. The sample originates from a study of T cell responses to AZD1222 COVID-19 vaccine (dated by TCRdb to the early 2020s). For context, the study as a whole: A total of about 230 trial participants underwent TCR sequencing, of whom 207 received two doses of AZD1222 and 26 received two doses of the MenACWY control vaccine. Trial participants were enrolled into age subgroups of 18-55, 56-69 and 70-plus years, which contained approximately 150, 28 and 58 TCR-sequenced participants, respectively. General conclusions and limits of the study: Vaccine-associated CD4 TCRs spanned the whole spike protein, with dominant responses in regions 160-218 and 743-854. Because no day 14 peak-response samples were available, the repertoires could be characterized only after the peak T cell response. Participants were mostly white British, with more females than males. The authors suggested clonal diversity may have been underestimated. Epitopes outside the regions mutated in the B.1.351 and B.1.1.7 variants were reportedly recognized by nearly half of the unique spike-specific TCRs. Conclusions about previously exposed vaccinees are limited because only five to seven AZD1222 recipients were SARS-CoV-2 seropositive at baseline. In the small 56-69-year group, the increase in depth fell short of significance, most likely because of low power. Spike-specific TCR breadth and depth rose significantly after two AZD1222 doses compared with day 0 and with MenACWY recipients.

The cysteine opens and the phenylalanine closes a CDR3 of 17 amino acids. The CDR3 DNA has 51 bases and is translated from base 1. V and J are trimmed by 0 bases and 0 bases, and the gene matches miss 7 bases of the junction. The germline V gene (reference sequence) provides CDR1 LNHNV and CDR2 YYDKDF. The CDR3 regions of human TCRbeta chains were analyzed by immunosequencing. The authors processed their data as follows. TCRs in the repertoires were matched against a reference library of SARS-CoV-2-specific TCRs that had been generated with the MIRA antigen-specificity platform. Breadth was defined as the fraction of unique TCRs that were SARS-CoV-2-associated, and depth was defined as the fraction of total T cells that were SARS-CoV-2-associated. Using the MIRA data, each spike-specific TCR was mapped to the spike region that the TCR reacts to and placed in a CD4 or CD8 class. Log10-transformed breadth and depth values were compared by one-way ANOVA with Sidak's multiple comparisons tests. This immuneACCESS table, as held by TCRdb, lists in-frame sequences with V and J called but not all clones. Of the missing ones, under half trace to an unresolved V gene in checked studies; the others have no known cause. That table gives V, J and clone size, and the DNA gave D and trimming. The sample contains 200,000 or so clones, about nine tenths of them found a single time. The ten largest clonotypes hold 2.5% to 3% of the sample.

This specimen's time point label, interpreted: baseline before first vaccination. Reading the label with the study, this specimen's treatment or condition is: meningococcal conjugate vaccine given as trial control. Vaccinee samples came from UK trials COV001 and COV002, including a single-blind randomized controlled phase 2/3 trial of AZD1222 (ChAdOx1 nCoV-19) in healthy adults. For TCRbeta chain sequencing, PBMC samples were collected from trial participants at day 0 and at day 28 after the second dose. This chain is built from TRBV15 and TRBJ2-5, with 7 bases aligning to TRBD2. The sample consisted of peripheral blood, taken on day 0 of MenACWY control vaccination. The TCR was taken from an adult in good health. Here is the DNA: TGTGCCACCAGCAGAGATAAAGGTGCGGGGGACCAAGAGACCCAGTACTTC. Its product reads: CATSRDKGAGDQETQYF.